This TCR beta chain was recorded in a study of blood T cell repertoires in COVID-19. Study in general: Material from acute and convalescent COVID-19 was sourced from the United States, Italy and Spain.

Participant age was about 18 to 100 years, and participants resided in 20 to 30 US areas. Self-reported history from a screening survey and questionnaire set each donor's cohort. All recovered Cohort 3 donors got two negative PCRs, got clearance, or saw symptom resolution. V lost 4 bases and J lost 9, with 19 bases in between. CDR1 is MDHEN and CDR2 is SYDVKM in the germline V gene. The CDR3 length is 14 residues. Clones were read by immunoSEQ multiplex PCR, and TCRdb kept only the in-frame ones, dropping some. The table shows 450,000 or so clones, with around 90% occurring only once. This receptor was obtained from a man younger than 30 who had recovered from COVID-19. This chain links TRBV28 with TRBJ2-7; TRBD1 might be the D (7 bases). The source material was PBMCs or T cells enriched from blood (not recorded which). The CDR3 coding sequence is TGTGCCAGCAGTTCCTCAGGGGGGAGGCCGGGGCAGTACTTC. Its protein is CASSSSGGRPGQYF.